The 13 T cell receptor beta chains in this list originate from one sample, sequenced in a study of T cells in localized non-small cell lung cancer. Using immunoSEQ multiplex PCR, the repertoire was profiled, and TCRdb retains in-frame clones only, with some absent. The sample lists tens of thousands of clones, 84% occurring once. This material consisted of peripheral blood, taken before any cancer treatment. The source of these receptors is a man aged 40 to 69 with stage I lung adenocarcinoma.

This rearrangement joins TRBV2 to TRBJ2-2, with D possibly TRBD2 on 6 matching bases. CDR3 length: 16 amino acids. Germline CDR1 is SNHLY and CDR2 is FYNNEI. Trimming removed 3 bases at V and 0 bases at J, with 11 bases between. The CDR3 is CASSDFIAANTGELFF. CDR3 coding DNA: TGTGCCAGCAGTGACTTCATAGCGGCGAACACCGGGGAGCTGTTTTTT.

This chain joins TRBV6-5 and TRBJ1-5; no clear D. In germline, CDR1 is MNHEY, CDR2 SVGAGI. The CDR3 sequence is 14 residues long. Between the trimmed V and J ends, which lost 6 bases and 2 bases, there was a span of 11 bases. DNA of the CDR3: TGTGCCAGCAGATCGGGGAATGGCAATCAGCCCCAGCATTTT. Translating gives CASRSGNGNQPQHF.

J is TRBJ2-3 and V is TRBV6-1; no firm D call. CDR1 and CDR2 from the germline V gene are MNHNS and SASEGT. CDR3 length equals 13 residues. The CDR3 nucleotides are TGTGGGAGCACCCTGGCGAACACAGATACGCAGTATTTT. Protein: CGSTLANTDTQYF.

The chain recombines TRBV18 with TRBJ1-2, with a weak D call TRBD1 (5 bases). The CDR3 has 15 amino acids. Trimming stripped 6 bases from V and 4 bases from J, with 18 bases between. The germline V gene encodes CDR1 KGHSH and CDR2 LQKENI. The CDR3 region has the DNA TGTGCCAGCTCGCTACCCGGGGGGGGAGGCTATGGCTACACCTTC. Amino acid sequence: CASSLPGGGGYGYTF.

This rearrangement joins TRBV11-2 to TRBJ2-3, with 13 bases identical to TRBD2. The CDR3 loop spans 16 amino acids. The V segment lost 4 bases and the J segment 2 bases; nucleotides outside the gene matches: 3. CDR1 and CDR2 (germline): SGHAT, FQNNGV. This CDR3 reads CASSWTSGSLTDTQYF. The CDR3 nucleotides read TGTGCCAGCAGCTGGACTAGCGGGAGCCTCACAGATACGCAGTATTTT.

This clone was detected only once. V is TRBV18 and J is TRBJ1-4; D unclear. The germline V gene has CDR1 KGHSH and CDR2 LQKENI. Deletions cut 6 bases from V and 5 bases from J, with 10 bases between. This CDR3 spans 13 amino acids. CDR3 loop: CASSPNLNEKLFF. DNA for the CDR3: TGTGCCAGCTCCCCCAATCTAAATGAAAAACTGTTTTTT.

The chain recombines TRBV18 with TRBJ2-4; D unclear. The CDR3 is made up of 14 amino acids. V lost 3 bases and J lost 0, with 6 bases in between. The V gene's germline CDR1 is KGHSH and CDR2 LQKENI. The CDR3 bases are TGTGCCAGCTCACCTTGGCTAGCCAAAAACATTCAGTACTTC. Protein product: CASSPWLAKNIQYF.

This chain joins TRBV27 and TRBJ2-1; D is possibly TRBD2 (5 bases). The length of the CDR3 is 15 residues. Germline assignment: CDR1 MNHEY and CDR2 SMNVEV (reference sequence). The V gene lost 5 bases and the J gene lost 4 bases, with 15 bases spanning the gap. CDR3 loop: CASSPRATIYNEQFF. DNA for the CDR3: TGTGCCAGCAGTCCGCGGGCGACTATTTACAATGAGCAGTTCTTC.

This chain joins TRBV11-3 and TRBJ2-7, with a weak D call TRBD1 (5 bases). This CDR3 is 13 amino acids long. Germline V lookup: CDR1 SGHNT, CDR2 YENEEA. V shed 0 bases and J shed 6 bases, with 9 bases lying between them. CDR3 nucleotide sequence: TGTGCCAGCAGCTTAGAGCCAGGGCTCGAGCAGTACTTC. Translating gives CASSLEPGLEQYF.

The V call is TRBV25-1, the J call TRBJ2-2, with D unresolved. The CDR3 covers 13 residues. Trimming removed 7 bases from V and 4 bases from J, with 10 bases in between. Per the germline V gene, CDR1 is MGHDK and CDR2 is SYGVNS. The CDR3 DNA sequence: TGTGCCAGCAAGGGCGGCGGCACCGGGGAGCTGTTTTTT. It specifies CASKGGGTGELFF. Looking up the rest from reference TRBV25-1 and TRBJ2-2 gives the full variable domain: EADIYQTPRYLVIGTGKKITLECSQTMGHDKMYWYQQDPGMELHLIHYSYGVNSTEKGDLSSESTVSRIRTEHFPLTLESARPSHTSQYLCASKGGGTGELFFGEGSRLTVL.

This sequence joins TRBV7-8 and TRBJ2-7, with D perhaps given as TRBD1 or TRBD2 (6 bases each). Trimming shortened V by 6 bases and J by 2 bases, and 20 bases separated the two germline ends. The CDR3 sequence is 16 residues long. Germline CDR1 and CDR2: SGHVS and FQNEAQ. Here the CDR3 reads CASSNGEGGLTYEQYF. CDR3 sequence (DNA): TGTGCCAGCAGTAACGGAGAGGGGGGATTGACCTACGAGCAGTACTTC.

In its sample, this clone ranks as medium-sized. The J gene is TRBJ1-6, the V gene TRBV6-1, with D possibly matching TRBD1 (5 bases). V lost 7 bases and J 10 bases, leaving 14 bases between the germline ends. The V gene's germline CDR1 is MNHNS and CDR2 SASEGT. This CDR3 has 13 amino acids. The CDR3 here is CASKGLPPSPLHF. CDR3 nucleotides: TGTGCCAGCAAGGGACTGCCGCCATCACCCCTCCACTTT.

The chain carries TRBV6-1 and TRBJ1-6; D possibly corresponds to TRBD1 (5 bases). CDR1 is MNHNS, CDR2 SASEGT, per germline. The CDR3 length is 15 residues. Trimming stripped 6 bases from V and 4 bases from J, with 13 bases between. CDR3 in amino acids: CASRKGTEYNSPLHF. The DNA for the CDR3 is TGTGCCAGCAGAAAGGGGACGGAGTATAATTCACCCCTCCACTTT.